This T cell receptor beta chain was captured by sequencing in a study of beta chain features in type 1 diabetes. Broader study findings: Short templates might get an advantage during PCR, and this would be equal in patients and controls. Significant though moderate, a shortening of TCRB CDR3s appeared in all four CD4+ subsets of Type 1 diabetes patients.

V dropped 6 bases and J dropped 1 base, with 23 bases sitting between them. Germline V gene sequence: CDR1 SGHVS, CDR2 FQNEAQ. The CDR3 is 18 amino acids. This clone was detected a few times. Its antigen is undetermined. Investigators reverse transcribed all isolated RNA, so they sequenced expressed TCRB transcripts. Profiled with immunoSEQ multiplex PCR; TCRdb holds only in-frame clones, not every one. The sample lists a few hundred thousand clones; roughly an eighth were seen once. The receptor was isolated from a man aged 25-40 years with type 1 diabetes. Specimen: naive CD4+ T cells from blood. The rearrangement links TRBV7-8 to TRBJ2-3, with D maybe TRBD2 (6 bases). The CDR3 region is CASRAEGRASARTDTQYF. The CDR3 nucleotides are TGTGCCAGCAGGGCGGAGGGCAGGGCCTCAGCACGCACAGATACGCAGTATTTT.